These T cell receptor beta chains were read from a single sample in a study of T-cell reconstitution after alpha-beta-depleted transplantation in children. MiXCR, applied by TCRdb to the PCR reads, yields one record per CDR3 protein. Seen here are fewer than 1 million distinct CDR3 sequences, roughly 16% observed once, and the top ten hold 5%. The sequencing used PBMCs, mostly from graft donor cells, collected 360 days after TCRalphabeta/CD19-depleted stem cell transplant. The receptors were gathered from a male patient between 10 and 17 years old who had a stem cell transplant for acute lymphoblastic leukemia, so the T cells may come from the graft donor. Both conserved end residues are part of each CDR3. The D gene is left open where the match is weak. Size values are once, few and many counts, or a class for expanded clones, and some rows have none.

V gene	D gene	clone size	J gene	CDR3 DNA	CDR3 protein
TRBV29-1	TRBD2	-	TRBJ2-1	TGCAGCGTTGGACGATTTAAGCGGGGAAGTGGTGGCGATGAGCAGTTCTTC	CSVGRFKRGSGGDEQFF
TRBV4-2	-	few	TRBJ2-1	TGTGCCAGCAGCCAAGCAGGGGTCACCAATGAGCAGTTCTTC	CASSQAGVTNEQFF
TRBV5-6	TRBD1	few	TRBJ1-2	TGTGCCAGCAGCTTGAACGGACAGGAGAGAGACTATGGCTACACCTTC	CASSLNGQERDYGYTF
TRBV29-1	TRBD2	-	TRBJ2-7	TGCAGCGTGTCTGGAGGAAGCGGGAGAGATGCCTACGAGCAGTACTTC	CSVSGGSGRDAYEQYF
TRBV27	-	-	TRBJ2-5	TGTGCCAGCAGCCTAGGGGTACCGGGGACCCAGTACTTC	CASSLGVPGTQYF
TRBV12-3/TRBV12-4	TRBD1	-	TRBJ2-3	TGTGCCAGCAGACGACAGGGGGTCGGGACAGATACGCAGTATTTT	CASRRQGVGTDTQYF
TRBV2	TRBD2	-	TRBJ2-3	TGTGCCAGCGGGCGGGCGTCGCGGGAGTTAGATACGCAGTATTTT	CASGRASRELDTQYF
TRBV18	-	few	TRBJ2-7	TGTGCCAGCTCACCCGGGACAGGAGGACTAGCGTCCGAGCAGTACTTC	CASSPGTGGLASEQYF
TRBV4-1	TRBD2	-	TRBJ2-7	TGCGCCAGCAGCCAAGACAGGGGACTAGCGGCTTACGAGCAGTACTTC	CASSQDRGLAAYEQYF
TRBV30	-	-	TRBJ2-1	TGTGCCTGGCTCCGGGACCGCGCAGTAGGGGAGCAGTTCTTC	CAWLRDRAVGEQFF
TRBV29-1	-	few	TRBJ1-4	TGCAGCGCAGCCAGGTCTAATGAAAAACTGTTTTTT	CSAARSNEKLFF
TRBV20-1	TRBD2	-	TRBJ2-4	TGCAGTGCTAGCATACTAGCGCAGGCAGACATTCAGTACTTC	CSASILAQADIQYF
TRBV9	TRBD1	few	TRBJ2-1	TGTGCCAGCAGCGTAGCAGGGACAGGATCCTACAATGAGCAGTTCTTC	CASSVAGTGSYNEQFF
TRBV12-3/TRBV12-4	-	few	TRBJ1-5	TGTGCCAGCAGTGTATCAAGTTTTTATCAGCCCCAGCATTTT	CASSVSSFYQPQHF
TRBV7-9	-	many	TRBJ2-1	TGTGCCAGCAGCTTTAGGCGGAGCTCCTACAATGAGCAGTTCTTC	CASSFRRSSYNEQFF
TRBV5-1	TRBD2	many	TRBJ2-1	TGCGCCAGCAGCCCCGGATTCCGTTACCTAGCGGGAAAAGACAATGAGCAGTTCTTC	CASSPGFRYLAGKDNEQFF
TRBV25-1	-	-	TRBJ2-5	TGTGCCAGCAGTGAATGGAGGGGGATGGAGACCCAGTACTTC	CASSEWRGMETQYF
TRBV7-9	TRBD1	many	TRBJ2-7	TGTGCCAGCCGGACAGGGTCCTACGAGCAGTACTTC	CASRTGSYEQYF
TRBV12-3/TRBV12-4	TRBD1	-	TRBJ1-1	TGTGCCAGCAGTTTTAGGGGGCTGTTGACTGAAGCTTTCTTT	CASSFRGLLTEAFF
TRBV4-1	-	-	TRBJ2-1	TGCGCCAGCAGCCAAGTCCCAGCTTACAATGAGCAGTTCTTC	CASSQVPAYNEQFF
TRBV27	TRBD2	many	TRBJ2-1	TGTGCCAGGGGGCTGAGCGGGAGTTCCGATGAGCAGTTCTTC	CARGLSGSSDEQFF
TRBV7-9	-	few	TRBJ2-7	TGTGCCAGCAGCTTTCCAACGGAAGAGCAGTACTTC	CASSFPTEEQYF
TRBV6-5	-	few	TRBJ2-1	TGTGCCAGCACCAACTCAAGGAGAAGGGAGTTCTTC	CASTNSRRREFF
TRBV4-1	-	-	TRBJ2-5	TGCGCCAGCAGCCAAGATAATGGCGGGACTGAGACCCAGTACTTC	CASSQDNGGTETQYF
TRBV12-3/TRBV12-4	-	many	TRBJ1-1	TGTGCCAGCAGTTTAGTGGCGGTTGCAGGGATAATCTCTGAAGCTTTCTTT	CASSLVAVAGIISEAFF
TRBV28	TRBD1	few	TRBJ2-6	TGTGCCAGCAGTTTATGGTCAGGGGGCGAAGCCAGCTCTGGGGCCAACGTCCTGACTTTC	CASSLWSGGEASSGANVLTF
TRBV4-1	-	-	TRBJ2-7	TGCGCCAGCAGCGGGAGTCCAGGGATAGGCTACGAGCAGTACTTC	CASSGSPGIGYEQYF
TRBV29-1	-	few	TRBJ2-1	TGCAGCGTTGAATTTGACAGGCTGTACGCTAGCGCGAGATCCTACAATGAGCAGTTCTTC	CSVEFDRLYASARSYNEQFF
TRBV5-1	TRBD2	few	TRBJ2-7	TGCGCCAGCAGCTTGGCCGGAGGACTAGCGGGAGACTCCTACGAGCAGTACTTC	CASSLAGGLAGDSYEQYF
TRBV4-2	TRBD2	-	TRBJ2-1	TGTGCCAGCAGCCAAGATTCCCCTAGCGGGTGGAATGAGCAGTTCTTC	CASSQDSPSGWNEQFF
TRBV5-1	-	-	TRBJ1-1	TGCGCCAGCAACGACAGAGAAGCTTTCTTT	CASNDREAFF
TRBV11-2	TRBD1	few	TRBJ2-7	TGTGCCAGCAGCTTAGAGGGCACAGGGGTAGGGGCCTACGAGCAGTACTTC	CASSLEGTGVGAYEQYF
TRBV12-3/TRBV12-4	-	-	TRBJ2-4	TGTGCCAGCAGCAAGGGTACGGCCTCCAAAAACATTCAGTACTTC	CASSKGTASKNIQYF
TRBV15	TRBD1	-	TRBJ1-1	TGTGCCACCAGCAGAGGACAGGGGGTTACTGAAGCTTTCTTT	CATSRGQGVTEAFF
TRBV7-2	TRBD2	-	TRBJ2-7	TGTGCCAGCAGCTGGACTAGCGGGAGGGATTACGAGCAGTACTTC	CASSWTSGRDYEQYF
TRBV20-1	TRBD1	-	TRBJ2-1	TGCTGTGCTAGCCTAGCCAGGGGGTACTCCTACAATGAGCAGTTCTTC	CCASLARGYSYNEQFF
TRBV18	-	-	TRBJ2-7	TGTGCCAGCTCACCACAACCAAAACTCGACTACGAGCAGTACTTC	CASSPQPKLDYEQYF
TRBV7-9	TRBD2	many	TRBJ2-7	TGTGCCAGCAGCTCGCCGGGACTAGCGAGCTACGAGCAGTACTTC	CASSSPGLASYEQYF
TRBV29-1	-	-	TRBJ1-1	TGCAGCGTCCTCCGACACGGGCTCGAAGCTTTCTTT	CSVLRHGLEAFF
TRBV6-2/TRBV6-3	-	few	TRBJ2-3	TGTGCCAGCAGTTTCTCCCAAGCAGGGGAGTGGGATACGCAGTATTTT	CASSFSQAGEWDTQYF
TRBV30	-	few	TRBJ2-3	TGTGCCTGGAACGCAGGGTTGAGCACAGATACGCAGTATTTT	CAWNAGLSTDTQYF
TRBV20-1	-	few	TRBJ2-7	TGCAGCGTGGTGGGAAGGGAGACCTACGAGCAGTACTTC	CSVVGRETYEQYF
TRBV5-1	-	few	TRBJ2-7	TGCGCCAGCAGCCGCTGGCCAGGGACCTCCTACGAGCAGTACTTC	CASSRWPGTSYEQYF
TRBV29-1	-	many	TRBJ2-3	TGCAGCGTTGAGGCCTTCGGGACCAACCAAGATACGCAGTATTTT	CSVEAFGTNQDTQYF
TRBV5-1	TRBD2	many	TRBJ2-7	TGCGCCAGCAGCTTCGGGACTAGCGGGAGGAACATCTACGAGCAGTACTTC	CASSFGTSGRNIYEQYF